A single sample gave rise to the 5 T cell receptor beta chains below, sequenced in a study of shared clonotypes between healthy human individuals. Sequenced by immunoSEQ multiplex PCR; TCRdb stores in-frame clones only, minus some. The sample has 450,000 to 500,000 clones, almost 80% seen once. Sequencing was carried out using PBMCs. The receptors here all came from a woman in her thirties or forties in good health. Some clones in this sample may be carry-over from other donors' samples.

This sequence joins TRBV11-2 and TRBJ1-4, with D unresolved. Trimming left V 3 bases short and J 2 bases short, with 13 bases between. This CDR3 is built from 16 residues. Germline CDR1 SGHAT, CDR2 FQNNGV. The CDR3 loop reads CASSFGFGSTNEKLFF. CDR3 nucleotide sequence: TGTGCCAGCAGCTTCGGCTTCGGGTCGACTAATGAAAAACTGTTTTTT.

The chain combines TRBV28 with TRBJ2-2, with a possible D match to TRBD2 (6 bases). Trimming removed 6 bases from V and 6 bases from J, with 14 bases in between. The CDR3 is 14 residues long. The germline gives CDR1 MDHEN, CDR2 SYDVKM. The CDR3 sequence is CASSSGEIAGELFF. The CDR3, as DNA: TGTGCCAGCAGCTCGGGGGAAATCGCCGGGGAGCTGTTTTTT.

For this clone: Since a much larger clone is just one base distant, this may be a read error. The same CDR3 can be traced to other DNA sequences in this sample. V gene TRBV9 combines with J gene TRBJ1-2; D remains unclear. The CDR3 runs to 13 residues. Trimming shortened V by 0 bases and J by 11 bases, and 14 bases separated the two germline ends. The germline V gene has CDR1 SGDLS and CDR2 YYNGEE. The CDR3 loop reads CASSVEGWGGYTF. The DNA for the CDR3 is TGTGCCAGCAGCGTAGAAGGATGGGGTGGTTACACCTTC. Using reference TRBV9 and TRBJ1-2 for the parts outside the CDR3, the full variable domain is DSGVTQTPKHLITATGQRVTLRCSPRSGDLSVYWYQQSLDQGLQFLIQYYNGEERAKGNILERFSAQQFPDLHSELNLSSLELGDSALYFCASSVEGWGGYTFGSGTRLTVV.

The table lists this clone with many counts. The CDR3 protein is CASSPGWASEETDTQYF. The CDR3 DNA reads TGTGCCAGCAGCCCTGGGTGGGCGTCGGAGGAAACAGATACGCAGTATTTT. V and J are TRBV7-9 and TRBJ2-3, with D maybe TRBD2 (5 bases). Germline V gene lookup returns CDR1 SEHNR and CDR2 FQNEAQ (reference sequence). The CDR3 consists of 17 residues. V was shortened by 5 bases and J by 3 bases, with 21 bases between the two germline ends. Full variable domain (missing parts from reference TRBV7-9 and TRBJ2-3): DTGVSQNPRHKITKRGQNVTFRCDPISEHNRLYWYRQTLGQGPEFLTYFQNEAQLEKSRLLSDRFSAERPKGSFSTLEIQRTEQGDSAMYLCASSPGWASEETDTQYFGPGTRLTVL.

As to this clone: Since a far larger clone is one base different, this is likely a read error. V gene TRBV6-1 combines with J gene TRBJ1-2; no firm D call. The V end was cut by 4 bases, the J end by 4 bases, with 19 bases between. This CDR3 is built from 16 residues. Germline assignment: CDR1 MNHNS and CDR2 SASEGT. The CDR3 DNA is TGTGCCAGCAGTGCCGAAGACGGCAGGCCAGGCTATGGCTACACCTTC. Encoded protein: CASSAEDGRPGYGYTF.